This T cell receptor beta chain is from a study of early T cells in non-severe SARS-CoV-2 infection. The CDR3 extends over 17 amino acids. CDR1 and CDR2 (germline): SNHLY, FYNNEI. The ends were cut back, 6 bases at V and 0 bases at J, with 17 bases in the middle. This clonotype was observed at least ten times. TCRdb reprocessed the 5' RACE reads with MiXCR, giving one entry per CDR3 protein. The repertoire holds about 30,000 distinct CDR3 sequences, with about 6% as singletons. The source material was whole blood. The rearrangement uses TRBV2 and TRBJ1-4; D gene unclear. This sequence was found in an adult who was a healthcare worker with PCR-confirmed SARS-CoV-2 infection or an uninfected control (not recorded which). The DNA for the CDR3 is TGTGCCAGCAGCTCACACCCGGGGAGGGCAACTAATGAAAAACTGTTTTTT. The encoded protein is CASSSHPGRATNEKLFF.